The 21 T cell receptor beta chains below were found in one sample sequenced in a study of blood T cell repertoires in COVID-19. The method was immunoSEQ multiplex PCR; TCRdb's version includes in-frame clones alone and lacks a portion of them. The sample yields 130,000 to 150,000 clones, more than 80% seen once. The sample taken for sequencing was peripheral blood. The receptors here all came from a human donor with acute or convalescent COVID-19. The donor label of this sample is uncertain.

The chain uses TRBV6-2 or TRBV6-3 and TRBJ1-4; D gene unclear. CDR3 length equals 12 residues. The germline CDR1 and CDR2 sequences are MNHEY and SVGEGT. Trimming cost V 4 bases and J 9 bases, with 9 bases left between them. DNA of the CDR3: TGTGCCAGCAGTTTTTCCCTACAAAAACTGTTTTTT. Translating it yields CASSFSLQKLFF.

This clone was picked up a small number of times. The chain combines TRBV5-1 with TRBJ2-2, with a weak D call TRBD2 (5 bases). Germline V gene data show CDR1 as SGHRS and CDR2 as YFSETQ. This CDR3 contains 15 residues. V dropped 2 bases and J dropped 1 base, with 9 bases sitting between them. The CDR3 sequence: CASSFDYVNTGELFF. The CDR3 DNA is TGCGCCAGCAGCTTCGACTACGTGAACACCGGGGAGCTGTTTTTT.

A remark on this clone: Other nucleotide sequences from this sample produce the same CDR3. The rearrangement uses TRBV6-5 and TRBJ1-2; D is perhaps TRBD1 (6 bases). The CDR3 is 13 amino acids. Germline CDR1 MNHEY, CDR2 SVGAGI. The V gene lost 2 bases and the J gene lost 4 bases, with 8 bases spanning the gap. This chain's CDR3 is CASSYGGGYGYTF. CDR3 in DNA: TGTGCCAGCAGTTACGGGGGCGGCTATGGCTACACCTTC.

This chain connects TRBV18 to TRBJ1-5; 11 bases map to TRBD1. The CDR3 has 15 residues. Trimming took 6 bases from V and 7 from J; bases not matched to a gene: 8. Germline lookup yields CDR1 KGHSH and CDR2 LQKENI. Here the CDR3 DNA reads TGTGCCAGCTCCCCGGACAGGGGGCCAGGACAGCCCCAGCATTTT. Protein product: CASSPDRGPGQPQHF.

The CDR3 coding sequence is TGCGCCAGCAGCCAAGCCGGGACAGGGGGCGCAGGCTACACCTTC. Translated, it gives CASSQAGTGGAGYTF. The genes are TRBV4-1 and TRBJ1-2; 12 bases line up with TRBD1. Germline CDR1 MGHRA, CDR2 YSYEKL. The CDR3 has 15 residues. V was pared by 1 base and J by 8 bases, with 5 bases of the junction left unmatched.

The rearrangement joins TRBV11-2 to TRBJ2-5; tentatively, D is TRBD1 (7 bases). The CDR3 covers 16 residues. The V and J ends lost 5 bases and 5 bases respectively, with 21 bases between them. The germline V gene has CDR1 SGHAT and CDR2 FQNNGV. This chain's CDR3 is CASSPPQEGARETQYF. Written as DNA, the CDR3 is TGTGCCAGCAGCCCCCCTCAGGAGGGGGCGCGGGAGACCCAGTACTTC.

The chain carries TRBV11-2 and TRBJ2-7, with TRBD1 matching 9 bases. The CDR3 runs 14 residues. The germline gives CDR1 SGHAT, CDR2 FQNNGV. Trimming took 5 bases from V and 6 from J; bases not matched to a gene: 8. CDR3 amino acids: CASSPTGTGREQYF. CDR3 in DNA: TGTGCCAGCAGCCCCACCGGGACAGGGCGCGAGCAGTACTTC.

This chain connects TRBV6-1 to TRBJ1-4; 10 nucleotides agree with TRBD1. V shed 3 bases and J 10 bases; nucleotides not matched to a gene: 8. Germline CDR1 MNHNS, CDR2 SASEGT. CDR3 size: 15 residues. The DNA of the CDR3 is TGTGCCAGCAGTGAGTCCCGGACAGGGGGAGCAAAACTGTTTTTT. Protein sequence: CASSESRTGGAKLFF.

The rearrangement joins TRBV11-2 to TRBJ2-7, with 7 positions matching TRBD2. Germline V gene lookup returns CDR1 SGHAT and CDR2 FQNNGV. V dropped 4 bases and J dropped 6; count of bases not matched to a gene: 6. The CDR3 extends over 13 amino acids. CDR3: CASSYWEGSEQYF. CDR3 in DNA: TGTGCCAGCAGCTATTGGGAGGGGTCCGAGCAGTACTTC.

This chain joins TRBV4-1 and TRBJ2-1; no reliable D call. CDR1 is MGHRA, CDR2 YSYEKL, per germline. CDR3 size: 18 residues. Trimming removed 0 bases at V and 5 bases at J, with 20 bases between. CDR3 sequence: CASSQDSILLATNNEQFF. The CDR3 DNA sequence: TGCGCCAGCAGCCAAGATTCTATTCTCTTAGCAACCAACAATGAGCAGTTCTTC.

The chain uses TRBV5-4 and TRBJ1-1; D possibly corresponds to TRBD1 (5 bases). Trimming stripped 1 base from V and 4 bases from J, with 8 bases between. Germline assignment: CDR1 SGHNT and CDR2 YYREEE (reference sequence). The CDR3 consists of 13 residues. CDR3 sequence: CASSLRGGTEAFF. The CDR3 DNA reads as TGTGCCAGCAGCTTGAGGGGAGGCACTGAAGCTTTCTTT.

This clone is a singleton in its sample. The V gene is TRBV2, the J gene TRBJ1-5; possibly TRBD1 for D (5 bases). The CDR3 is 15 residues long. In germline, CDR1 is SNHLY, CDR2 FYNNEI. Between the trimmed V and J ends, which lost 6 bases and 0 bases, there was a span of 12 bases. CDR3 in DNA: TGTGCCAGCAGGCTACAGGAGTATAGCAATCAGCCCCAGCATTTT. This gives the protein CASRLQEYSNQPQHF.

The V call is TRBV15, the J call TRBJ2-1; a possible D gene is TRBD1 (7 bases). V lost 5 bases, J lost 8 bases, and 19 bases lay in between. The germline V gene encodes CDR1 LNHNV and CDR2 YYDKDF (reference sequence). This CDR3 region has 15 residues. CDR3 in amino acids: CATSARGDLGDEQFF. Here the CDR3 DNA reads TGTGCCACCAGCGCCAGGGGGGACTTAGGCGATGAGCAGTTCTTC. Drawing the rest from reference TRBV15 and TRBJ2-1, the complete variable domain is DAMVIQNPRYQVTQFGKPVTLSCSQTLNHNVMYWYQQKSSQAPKLLFHYYDKDFNNEADTPDNFQSRRPNTSFCFLDIRSPGLGDTAMYLCATSARGDLGDEQFFGPGTRLTVL.

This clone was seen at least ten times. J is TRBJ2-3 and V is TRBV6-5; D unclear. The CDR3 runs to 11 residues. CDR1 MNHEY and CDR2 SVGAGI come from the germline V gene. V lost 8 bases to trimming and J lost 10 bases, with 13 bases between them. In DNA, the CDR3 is TGTGCCAGCGGCTTTGGTATTGCGCAGTATTTT. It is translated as CASGFGIAQYF.

CDR3 in amino acids: CASSLRGGLETQYF. The CDR3, as DNA: TGTGCCAGCAGCCTACGGGGGGGCCTAGAGACCCAGTACTTC. The chain joins TRBV7-9 to TRBJ2-5; 8 bases are shared with TRBD2. CDR1 is SEHNR and CDR2 is FQNEAQ in the germline V gene (reference sequence). Germline trimming cut 5 bases from V and 4 bases from J; bases unmatched to any gene: 6. The CDR3 runs 14 residues. Based on the CDR3 plus reference TRBV7-9 and TRBJ2-5, the full variable domain is DTGVSQNPRHKITKRGQNVTFRCDPISEHNRLYWYRQTLGQGPEFLTYFQNEAQLEKSRLLSDRFSAERPKGSFSTLEIQRTEQGDSAMYLCASSLRGGLETQYFGPGTRLLVL.

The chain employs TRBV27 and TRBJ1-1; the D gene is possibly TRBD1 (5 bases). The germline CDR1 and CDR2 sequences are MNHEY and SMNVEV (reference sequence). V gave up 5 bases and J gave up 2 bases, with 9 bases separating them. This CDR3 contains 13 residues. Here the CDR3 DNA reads TGTGCCAGCAGTGACAGAACTAACACTGAAGCTTTCTTT. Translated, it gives CASSDRTNTEAFF.

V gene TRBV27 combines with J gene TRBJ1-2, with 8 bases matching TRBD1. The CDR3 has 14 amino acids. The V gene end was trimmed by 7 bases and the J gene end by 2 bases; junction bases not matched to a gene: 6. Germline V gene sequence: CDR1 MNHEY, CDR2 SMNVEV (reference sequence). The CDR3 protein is CASKPTGANYGYTF. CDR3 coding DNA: TGTGCCAGCAAGCCGACAGGGGCAAACTATGGCTACACCTTC.

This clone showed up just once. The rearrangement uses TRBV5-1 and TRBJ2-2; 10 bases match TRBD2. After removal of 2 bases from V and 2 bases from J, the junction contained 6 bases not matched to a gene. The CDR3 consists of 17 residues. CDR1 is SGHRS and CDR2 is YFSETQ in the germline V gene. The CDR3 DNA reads TGCGCCAGCAGCTTTTTAGCGGGGGGCCCTAACACCGGGGAGCTGTTTTTT. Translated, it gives CASSFLAGGPNTGELFF.

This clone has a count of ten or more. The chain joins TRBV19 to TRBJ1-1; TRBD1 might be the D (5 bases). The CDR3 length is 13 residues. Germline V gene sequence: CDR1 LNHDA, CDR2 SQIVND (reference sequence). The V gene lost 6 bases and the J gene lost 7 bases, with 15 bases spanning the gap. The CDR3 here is CASSLGSGHEAFF. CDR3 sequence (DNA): TGTGCCAGTAGCCTCGGGAGCGGACATGAAGCTTTCTTT.

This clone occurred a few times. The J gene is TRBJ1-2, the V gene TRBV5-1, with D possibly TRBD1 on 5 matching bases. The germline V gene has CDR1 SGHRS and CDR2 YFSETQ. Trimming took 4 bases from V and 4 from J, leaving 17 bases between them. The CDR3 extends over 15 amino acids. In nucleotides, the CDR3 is TGCGCCAGCAGCGAACAGGCTTCGGATACCTATGGCTACACCTTC. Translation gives CASSEQASDTYGYTF.

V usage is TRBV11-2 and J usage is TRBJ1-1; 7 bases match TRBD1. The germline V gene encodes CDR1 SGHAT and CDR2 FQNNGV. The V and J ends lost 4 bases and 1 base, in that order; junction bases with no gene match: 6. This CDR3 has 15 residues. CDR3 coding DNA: TGTGCCAGCAGCTATATCGGGACAGCGAACACTGAAGCTTTCTTT. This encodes CASSYIGTANTEAFF. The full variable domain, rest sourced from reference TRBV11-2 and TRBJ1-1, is EAGVAQSPRYKIIEKRQSVAFWCNPISGHATLYWYQQILGQGPKLLIQFQNNGVVDDSQLPKDRFSAERLKGVDSTLKIQPAKLEDSAVYLCASSYIGTANTEAFFGQGTRLTVV.